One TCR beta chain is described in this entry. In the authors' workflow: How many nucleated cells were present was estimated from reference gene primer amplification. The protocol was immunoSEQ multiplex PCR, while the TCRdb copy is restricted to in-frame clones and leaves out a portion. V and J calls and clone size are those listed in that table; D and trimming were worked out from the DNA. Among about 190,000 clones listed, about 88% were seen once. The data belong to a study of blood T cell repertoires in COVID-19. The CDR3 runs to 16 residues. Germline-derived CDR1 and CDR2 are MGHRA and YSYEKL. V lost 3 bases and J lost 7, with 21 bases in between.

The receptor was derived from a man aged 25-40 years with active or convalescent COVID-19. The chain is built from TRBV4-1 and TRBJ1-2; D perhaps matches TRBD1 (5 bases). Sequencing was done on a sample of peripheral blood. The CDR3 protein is CASSQVEGIGYFGYTF. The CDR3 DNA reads TGCGCCAGCAGCCAGGTGGAGGGGATAGGGTATTTTGGCTACACCTTC.